These T cell receptor beta chains were read from a single sample in a study of neurological immune-mediated disorders. One entry per CDR3 protein, called by TCRdb with MiXCR from the 5' RACE reads. The sample has 69,000 or so distinct CDR3 sequences, about 5% seen once. The sequenced sample was PBMCs. All receptors derive from a woman in her 70s with multiple sclerosis. Each CDR3 is given with its conserved first and last residue. A D gene is named only where the DNA matches it firmly. Size is omitted from some rows. Given values are once, few, many or a class for expanded clones.

V gene: TRBV11-2
J gene: TRBJ1-5
D gene: TRBD1
clone size: many
CDR3 protein: CASSEDRLSNQPQHF
CDR3 DNA: TGTGCCAGCAGCGAGGACAGGCTTAGCAATCAGCCCCAGCATTTT

V gene: TRBV27
J gene: TRBJ2-3
D gene: -
clone size: few
CDR3 protein: CASSPRRDWIGDTQYF
CDR3 DNA: TGTGCCAGCAGTCCCAGGAGGGACTGGATTGGTGATACGCAGTATTTT

V gene: TRBV5-5
J gene: TRBJ2-7
D gene: -
clone size: many
CDR3 protein: CASNLYEQYF
CDR3 DNA: TGTGCCAGCAACCTATACGAGCAGTACTTC

V gene: TRBV7-9
J gene: TRBJ1-3
D gene: -
clone size: many
CDR3 protein: CASSLGDPSGNTIYF
CDR3 DNA: TGTGCCAGCAGCTTAGGGGATCCTTCTGGAAACACCATATATTTT

V gene: TRBV7-8
J gene: TRBJ2-2
D gene: TRBD2
clone size: many
CDR3 protein: CASSRGTSGLTGELFF
CDR3 DNA: TGTGCCAGCAGCAGGGGGACTAGCGGCCTCACCGGGGAGCTGTTTTTT

V gene: TRBV5-5
J gene: TRBJ2-1
D gene: -
clone size: many
CDR3 protein: CASSLEEGYEQFF
CDR3 DNA: TGTGCCAGCAGCTTGGAGGAGGGGTATGAGCAGTTCTTC

V gene: TRBV5-1
J gene: TRBJ2-7
D gene: -
clone size: many
CDR3 protein: CASSLDDSYEQYF
CDR3 DNA: TGCGCCAGCAGCTTGGACGACTCCTACGAGCAGTACTTC

V gene: TRBV7-3
J gene: TRBJ2-1
D gene: TRBD2
clone size: -
CDR3 protein: CASSLSGSEPYNEQFF
CDR3 DNA: TGTGCCAGCAGTCTCAGCGGGAGTGAGCCCTACAATGAGCAGTTCTTC

V gene: TRBV5-1
J gene: TRBJ1-4
D gene: TRBD1
clone size: many
CDR3 protein: CASSLVAGTANEKLFF
CDR3 DNA: TGCGCCAGCAGCTTGGTGGCCGGGACAGCCAATGAAAAACTGTTTTTT

V gene: TRBV7-2
J gene: TRBJ1-5
D gene: TRBD1
clone size: many
CDR3 protein: CASSWTGPNQPQHF
CDR3 DNA: TGTGCCAGCAGCTGGACAGGTCCCAATCAGCCCCAGCATTTT

V gene: TRBV14
J gene: TRBJ2-1
D gene: -
clone size: many
CDR3 protein: CASSPLNRAGEQFF
CDR3 DNA: TGTGCCAGCAGCCCGCTTAACAGGGCTGGTGAGCAGTTCTTC